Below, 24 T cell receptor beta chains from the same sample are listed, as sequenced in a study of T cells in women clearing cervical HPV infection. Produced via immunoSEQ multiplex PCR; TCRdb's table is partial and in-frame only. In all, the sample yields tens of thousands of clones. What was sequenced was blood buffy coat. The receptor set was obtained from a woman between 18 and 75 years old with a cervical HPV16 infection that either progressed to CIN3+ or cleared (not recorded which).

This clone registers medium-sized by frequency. CDR3 amino acids: CASSGNGAYNEQFF. The part of the CDR3 DNA that was read is TGTGCCAGCAGTGGGAACGGGGCCTACAATGAG. This chain links TRBV2 with TRBJ2-1, with D possibly TRBD2 on 5 matching bases. Sequencing ends 3 residues short of the CDR3 end; the germline J gene provides the rest. The germline CDR1 and CDR2 sequences are SNHLY and FYNNEI. V was shortened by 4 bases and J by 2 bases, with 9 bases between the two germline ends. The length of the CDR3 is 14 residues. The complete variable domain, with remaining parts taken from reference TRBV2 and TRBJ2-1, reads EPEVTQTPSHQVTQMGQEVILRCVPISNHLYFYWYRQILGQKVEFLVSFYNNEISEKSEIFDDQFSVERPDGSNFTLKIRSTKLEDSAMYFCASSGNGAYNEQFFGPGTRLTVL.

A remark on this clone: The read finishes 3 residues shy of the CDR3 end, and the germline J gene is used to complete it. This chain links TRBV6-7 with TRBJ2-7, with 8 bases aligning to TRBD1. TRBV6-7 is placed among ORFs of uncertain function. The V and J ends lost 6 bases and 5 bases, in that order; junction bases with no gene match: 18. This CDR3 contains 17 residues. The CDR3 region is CASRPPRTGFGRNEQYF. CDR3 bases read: TGTGCCAGCAGACCACCCCGGACAGGGTTTGGGAGGAACGAG.

The CDR3 here is CASSRPGTGSSYEQYF. The sequenced part of the CDR3 DNA is TGTGCCAGCAGCCGACCGGGGACAGGGAGTTCCTACGAG. The chain is built from TRBV13 and TRBJ2-7, with TRBD1 matching over 9 bases. The read halts 3 residues ahead of the CDR3 end, with the missing end drawn from the germline J gene. CDR1 is PRHDT and CDR2 is FYEKMQ in the germline V gene (reference sequence). The CDR3 has 16 amino acids. V dropped 5 bases and J dropped 1; count of bases not matched to a gene: 9.

Incomplete CDR3 DNA: TGTGCCTGGAGTTACAGGGGCTCCTATGGT. This encodes CAWSYRGSYG. The whole CDR3 protein is CAWSYRGSYGQYF. V usage is TRBV30 and J usage is TRBJ2-4; 7 positions agree with TRBD1. The sequence runs out 3 residues before the end of the CDR3; the remainder is reconstructed from the germline J gene. Germline-derived CDR1 and CDR2 are GTSNPN and SVGIG (reference sequence). The CDR3 extends over 13 amino acids.

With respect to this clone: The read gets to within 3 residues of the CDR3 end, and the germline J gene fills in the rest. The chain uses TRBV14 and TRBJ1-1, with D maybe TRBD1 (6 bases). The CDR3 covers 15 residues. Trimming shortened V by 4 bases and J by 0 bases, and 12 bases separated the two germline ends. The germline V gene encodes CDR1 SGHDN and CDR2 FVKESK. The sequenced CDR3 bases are TGTGCCAGCAGCCTTGCGGGACACTTGAACACTGAA. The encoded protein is CASSLAGHLNTE. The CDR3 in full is CASSLAGHLNTEAFF.

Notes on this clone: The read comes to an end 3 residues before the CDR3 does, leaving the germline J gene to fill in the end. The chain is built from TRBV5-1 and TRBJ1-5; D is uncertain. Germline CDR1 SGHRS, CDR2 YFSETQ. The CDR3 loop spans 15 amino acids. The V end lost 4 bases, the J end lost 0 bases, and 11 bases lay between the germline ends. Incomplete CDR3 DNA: TGCGCCAGCAGCCGTGCAGGAAATAGCAATCAGCCC. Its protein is CASSRAGNSNQP. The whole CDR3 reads CASSRAGNSNQPQHF. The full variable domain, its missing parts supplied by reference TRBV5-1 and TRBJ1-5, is KAGVTQTPRYLIKTRGQQVTLSCSPISGHRSVSWYQQTPGQGLQFLFEYFSETQRNKGNFPGRFSGRQFSNSRSEMNVSTLELGDSALYLCASSRAGNSNQPQHFGDGTRLSIL.

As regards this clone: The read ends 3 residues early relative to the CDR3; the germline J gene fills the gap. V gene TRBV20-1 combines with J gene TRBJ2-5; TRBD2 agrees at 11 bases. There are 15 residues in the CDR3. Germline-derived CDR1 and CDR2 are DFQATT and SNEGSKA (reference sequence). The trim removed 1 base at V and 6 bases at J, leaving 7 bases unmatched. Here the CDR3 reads CSARATSGSIKTQYF. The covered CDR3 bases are TGCAGTGCTAGAGCCACTAGCGGGAGTATTAAGACC.

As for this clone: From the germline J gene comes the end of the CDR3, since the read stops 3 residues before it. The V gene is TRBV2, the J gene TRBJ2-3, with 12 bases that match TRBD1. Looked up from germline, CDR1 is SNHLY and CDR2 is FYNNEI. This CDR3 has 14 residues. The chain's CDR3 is CASSGTGGGQPQYF. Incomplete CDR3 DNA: TGTGCCAGCAGCGGGACAGGGGGCGGTCAGCCG.

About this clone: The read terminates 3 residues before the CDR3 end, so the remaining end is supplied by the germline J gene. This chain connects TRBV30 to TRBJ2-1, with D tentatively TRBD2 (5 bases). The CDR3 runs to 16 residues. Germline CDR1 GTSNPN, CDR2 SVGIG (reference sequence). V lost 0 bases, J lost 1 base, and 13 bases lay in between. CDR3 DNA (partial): TGTGCCTGGAGTGTATCTCTGGGCGGGTCCTACAATGAG. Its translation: CAWSVSLGGSYNE. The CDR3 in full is CAWSVSLGGSYNEQFF.

CDR3 DNA (partial): TGCAGTGCTAGAGATTATCGGCGGGGGAGCTCCTACGAG. Amino acid sequence: CSARDYRRGSSYE. The full CDR3 sequence reads CSARDYRRGSSYEQYF. This rearrangement joins TRBV20-1 to TRBJ2-7; TRBD2 matches at 7 bases. The read halts 3 residues ahead of the CDR3 end, with the missing end drawn from the germline J gene. This CDR3 region has 16 residues. V trimming: 0 bases; J trimming: 0 bases; junction bases outside the gene matches: 8. The germline CDR1 and CDR2 sequences are DFQATT and SNEGSKA (reference sequence).

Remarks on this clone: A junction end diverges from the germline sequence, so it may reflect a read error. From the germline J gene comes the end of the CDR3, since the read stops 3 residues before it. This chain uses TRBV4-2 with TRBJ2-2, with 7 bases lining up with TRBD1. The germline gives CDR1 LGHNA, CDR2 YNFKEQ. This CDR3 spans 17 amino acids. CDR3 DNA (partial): TGCGCCAGCAGCCGAACCAAGGACAGGCAAAACCCCGGGGAG. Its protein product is CASSRTKDRQNPGE. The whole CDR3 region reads CASSRTKDRQNPGELFF.

The covered CDR3 bases are TGTGCCAAGGGGGACAACCAAGAGACG. Its translation is CAKGDNQET. Given in full, the CDR3 is CAKGDNQETQYF. V usage is TRBV2 and J usage is TRBJ2-3, with a tentative D call TRBD1 (6 bases). The CDR3 extends 3 residues past the end of the read, so its final part is completed from the germline J gene. This CDR3 is 12 amino acids long. Germline V lookup: CDR1 SNHLY, CDR2 FYNNEI.

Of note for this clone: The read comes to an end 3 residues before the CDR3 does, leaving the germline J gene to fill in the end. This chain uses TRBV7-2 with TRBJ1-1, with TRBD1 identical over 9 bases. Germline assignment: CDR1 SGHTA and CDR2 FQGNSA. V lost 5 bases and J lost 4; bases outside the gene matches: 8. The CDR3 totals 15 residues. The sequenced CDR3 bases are TGTGCCAGCAGCCTACCGACAGGGGGTATCACTGAA. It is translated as CASSLPTGGITE. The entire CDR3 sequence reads CASSLPTGGITEAFF.

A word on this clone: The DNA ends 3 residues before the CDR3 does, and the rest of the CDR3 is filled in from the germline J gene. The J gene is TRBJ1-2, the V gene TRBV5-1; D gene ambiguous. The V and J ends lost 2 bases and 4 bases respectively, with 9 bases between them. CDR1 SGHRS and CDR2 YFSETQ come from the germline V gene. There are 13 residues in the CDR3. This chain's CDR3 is CASSLGNPYGYTF. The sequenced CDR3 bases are TGCGCCAGCAGCTTAGGTAATCCCTATGGC.

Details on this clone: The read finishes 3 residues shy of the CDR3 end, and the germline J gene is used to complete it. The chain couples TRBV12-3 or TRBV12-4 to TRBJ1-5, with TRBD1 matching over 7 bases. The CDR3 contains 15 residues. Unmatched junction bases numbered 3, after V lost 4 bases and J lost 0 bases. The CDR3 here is CASSSGTDSNQPQHF. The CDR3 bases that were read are TGTGCCAGCAGTTCCGGGACAGATAGCAATCAGCCC.

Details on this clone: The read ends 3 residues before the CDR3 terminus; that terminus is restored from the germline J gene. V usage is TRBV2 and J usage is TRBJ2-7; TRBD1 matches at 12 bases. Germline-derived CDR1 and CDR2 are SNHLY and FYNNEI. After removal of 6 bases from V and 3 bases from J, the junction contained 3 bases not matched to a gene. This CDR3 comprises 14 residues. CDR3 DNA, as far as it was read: TGTGCCAGCAGCAGGGACAGGGGGCGCTACGAG. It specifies CASSRDRGRYE. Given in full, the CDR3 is CASSRDRGRYEQYF.

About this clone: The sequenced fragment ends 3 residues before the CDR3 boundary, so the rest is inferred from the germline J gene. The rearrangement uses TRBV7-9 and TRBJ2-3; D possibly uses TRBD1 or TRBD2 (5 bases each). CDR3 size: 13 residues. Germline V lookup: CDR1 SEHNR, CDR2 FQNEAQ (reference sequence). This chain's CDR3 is CATTRGAQETQYF. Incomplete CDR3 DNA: TGTGCCACCACACGAGGGGCTCAAGAGACG. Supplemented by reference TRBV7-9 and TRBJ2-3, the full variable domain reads DTGVSQNPRHKITKRGQNVTFRCDPISEHNRLYWYRQTLGQGPEFLTYFQNEAQLEKSRLLSDRFSAERPKGSFSTLEIQRTEQGDSAMYLCATTRGAQETQYFGPGTRLTVL.

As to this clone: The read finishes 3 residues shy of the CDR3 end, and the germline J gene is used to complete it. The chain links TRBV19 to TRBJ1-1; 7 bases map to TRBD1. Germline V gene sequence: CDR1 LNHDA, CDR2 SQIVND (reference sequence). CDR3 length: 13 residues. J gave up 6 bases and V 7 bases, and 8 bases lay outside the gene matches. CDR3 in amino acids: CASNRQGTAEAFF. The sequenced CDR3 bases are TGTGCCAGTAATCGACAGGGAACGGCTGAA.

CDR3 DNA, as far as it was read: TGTGCCAGCAGCTTATACCCGGCGACCCGTGTAGGG. Its protein is CASSLYPATRVG. From start to end, the CDR3 is CASSLYPATRVGAFF. This chain joins TRBV11-1 and TRBJ1-1; no clear D. The observed sequence ends 3 residues before the CDR3 terminus, with the missing tail filled in from the germline J gene. Germline assignment: CDR1 SGHAT and CDR2 FQDESV (reference sequence). CDR3 length: 15 amino acids.

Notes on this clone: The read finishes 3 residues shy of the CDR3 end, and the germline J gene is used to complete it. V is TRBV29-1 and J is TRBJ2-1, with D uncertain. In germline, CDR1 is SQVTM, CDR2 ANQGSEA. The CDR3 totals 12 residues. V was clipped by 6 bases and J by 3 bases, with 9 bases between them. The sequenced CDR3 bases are TGCAGCGTCCAAAGCGTCTACAATGAG. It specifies CSVQSVYNE. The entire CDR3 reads CSVQSVYNEQFF.

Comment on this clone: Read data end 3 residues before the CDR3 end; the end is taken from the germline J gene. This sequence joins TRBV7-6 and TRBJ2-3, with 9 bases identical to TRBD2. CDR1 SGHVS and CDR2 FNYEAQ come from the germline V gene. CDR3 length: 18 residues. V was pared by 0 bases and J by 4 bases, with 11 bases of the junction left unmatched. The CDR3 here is CASSLAPKSSGRSDTQYF. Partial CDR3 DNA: TGTGCCAGCAGCTTAGCCCCAAAATCCAGCGGGAGGTCAGATACG.

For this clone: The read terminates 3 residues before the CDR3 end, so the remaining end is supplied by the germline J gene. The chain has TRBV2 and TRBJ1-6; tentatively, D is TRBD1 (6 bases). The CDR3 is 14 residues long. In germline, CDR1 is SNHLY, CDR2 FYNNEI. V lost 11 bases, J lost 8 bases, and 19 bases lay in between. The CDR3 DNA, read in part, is TGTGCCGGAACTTCGGACAGTTTCTATTCACCC. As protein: CAGTSDSFYSP. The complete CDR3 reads CAGTSDSFYSPLHF.

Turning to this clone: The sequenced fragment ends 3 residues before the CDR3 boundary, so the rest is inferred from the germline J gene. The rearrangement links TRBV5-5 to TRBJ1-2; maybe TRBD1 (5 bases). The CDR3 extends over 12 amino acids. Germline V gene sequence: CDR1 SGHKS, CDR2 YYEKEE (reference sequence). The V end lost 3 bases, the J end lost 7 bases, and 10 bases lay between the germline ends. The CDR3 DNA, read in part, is TGTGCCAGCAGCTCGGGACTTCCTGGC. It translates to CASSSGLPG. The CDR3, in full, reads CASSSGLPGYTF. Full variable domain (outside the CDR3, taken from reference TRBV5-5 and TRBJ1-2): DAGVTQSPTHLIKTRGQQVTLRCSPISGHKSVSWYQQVLGQGPQFIFQYYEKEERGRGNFPDRFSARQFPNYSSELNVNALLLGDSALYLCASSSGLPGYTFGSGTRLTVV.

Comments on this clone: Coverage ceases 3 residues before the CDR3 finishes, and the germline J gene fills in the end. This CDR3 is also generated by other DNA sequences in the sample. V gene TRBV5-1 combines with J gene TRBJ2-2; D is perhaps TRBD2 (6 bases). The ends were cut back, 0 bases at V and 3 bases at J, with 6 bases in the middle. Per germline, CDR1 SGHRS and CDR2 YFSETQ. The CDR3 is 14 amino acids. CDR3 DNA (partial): TGCGCCAGCAGCTTGGGACTAGACACCGGGGAG. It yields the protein CASSLGLDTGE. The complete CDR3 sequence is CASSLGLDTGELFF.